Each of the 7 T cell receptor beta chains below was sequenced from the same sample in a study of CD8 T cells in ankylosing spondylitis. Each CDR3 protein is one row after TCRdb ran MiXCR on the 5' RACE reads. The table includes 200,000 to 250,000 distinct CDR3 sequences, about 10% detected once. Sample: blood, either unsorted or a sorted T cell fraction (not recorded which). Receptors were obtained from a male donor with ankylosing spondylitis or in good health (not recorded which).

This clonotype was observed at least ten times. V is TRBV12-3 or TRBV12-4 and J is TRBJ2-7; 9 positions agree with TRBD1. Trimming removed 5 bases from V and 9 bases from J; junction bases left unmatched: 8. This CDR3 contains 13 residues. In nucleotides, the CDR3 is TGTGCCAGCAGTCCCGGGACAGGGATAGGGCAGTACTTC. Amino acids: CASSPGTGIGQYF.

This clonotype has ten or more counts. The CDR3 nucleotides read TGCGCCAGCAGCTTGGGGGGACAGCCAAATGAAAAACTGTTTTTT. This codes for CASSLGGQPNEKLFF. The chain carries TRBV5-1 and TRBJ1-4; 7 bases map to TRBD1. Germline CDR1 is SGHRS and CDR2 is YFSETQ. The CDR3 length is 15 residues. V dropped 0 bases and J dropped 5; count of bases not matched to a gene: 4.

This clonotype was seen more than once but under ten times. This chain connects TRBV11-2 to TRBJ2-2; D possibly corresponds to TRBD1 (5 bases). Germline CDR1 and CDR2: SGHAT and FQNNGV. The CDR3 has 14 amino acids. V lost 3 bases and J 5 bases, leaving 10 bases between the germline ends. CDR3 coding DNA: TGTGCCAGCAGCTTCGCAGGGAAGACCGGGGAGCTGTTTTTT. Its protein product is CASSFAGKTGELFF.

This clonotype was recorded many times. The rearrangement joins TRBV7-6 to TRBJ2-2; TRBD2 might be the D (5 bases). V shed 1 base and J shed 4 bases, with 22 bases lying between them. The CDR3 consists of 19 residues. The germline gives CDR1 SGHVS, CDR2 FNYEAQ. CDR3 region: CASSLGAEKRVIPTGELFF. Here the CDR3 DNA reads TGTGCCAGCAGCTTAGGAGCAGAGAAGAGGGTGATCCCCACCGGGGAGCTGTTTTTT.

At least ten counts were recorded for this clonotype. The chain employs TRBV7-9 and TRBJ2-7; D may be TRBD1 (6 bases). CDR3 length: 15 amino acids. Germline CDR1 SEHNR, CDR2 FQNEAQ (reference sequence). V was cut by 5 bases and J by 6 bases, with 20 bases left in between. The chain's CDR3 is CASSLTEILGGEQYF. The CDR3 DNA is TGTGCCAGCAGCCTGACCGAAATCCTAGGGGGCGAGCAGTACTTC.

This clonotype showed up many times. The chain couples TRBV11-1 to TRBJ2-1, with D hard to call. Germline V CDR1 and CDR2: SGHAT, FQDESV (reference sequence). Trimming removed 2 bases from V and 0 bases from J, with 8 bases in between. The CDR3 spans 15 residues. The CDR3 coding sequence is TGTGCCAGCAGCTTATATACAAACTCCTACAATGAGCAGTTCTTC. Translating gives CASSLYTNSYNEQFF.

This clonotype was seen only a few times. The germline gene is not matched at one end of the junction; a read error may be the cause. The chain is built from TRBV20-1 and TRBJ2-2, with 10 nucleotides matching TRBD1. The germline CDR1 and CDR2 sequences are DFQATT and SNEGSKA (reference sequence). CDR3 length equals 19 residues. CDR3 loop: CSAGDLGQGVKSNTGELFF. CDR3 sequence (DNA): TGCAGTGCTGGAGATCTAGGACAGGGGGTGAAATCGAACACCGGGGAGCTGTTTTTT.